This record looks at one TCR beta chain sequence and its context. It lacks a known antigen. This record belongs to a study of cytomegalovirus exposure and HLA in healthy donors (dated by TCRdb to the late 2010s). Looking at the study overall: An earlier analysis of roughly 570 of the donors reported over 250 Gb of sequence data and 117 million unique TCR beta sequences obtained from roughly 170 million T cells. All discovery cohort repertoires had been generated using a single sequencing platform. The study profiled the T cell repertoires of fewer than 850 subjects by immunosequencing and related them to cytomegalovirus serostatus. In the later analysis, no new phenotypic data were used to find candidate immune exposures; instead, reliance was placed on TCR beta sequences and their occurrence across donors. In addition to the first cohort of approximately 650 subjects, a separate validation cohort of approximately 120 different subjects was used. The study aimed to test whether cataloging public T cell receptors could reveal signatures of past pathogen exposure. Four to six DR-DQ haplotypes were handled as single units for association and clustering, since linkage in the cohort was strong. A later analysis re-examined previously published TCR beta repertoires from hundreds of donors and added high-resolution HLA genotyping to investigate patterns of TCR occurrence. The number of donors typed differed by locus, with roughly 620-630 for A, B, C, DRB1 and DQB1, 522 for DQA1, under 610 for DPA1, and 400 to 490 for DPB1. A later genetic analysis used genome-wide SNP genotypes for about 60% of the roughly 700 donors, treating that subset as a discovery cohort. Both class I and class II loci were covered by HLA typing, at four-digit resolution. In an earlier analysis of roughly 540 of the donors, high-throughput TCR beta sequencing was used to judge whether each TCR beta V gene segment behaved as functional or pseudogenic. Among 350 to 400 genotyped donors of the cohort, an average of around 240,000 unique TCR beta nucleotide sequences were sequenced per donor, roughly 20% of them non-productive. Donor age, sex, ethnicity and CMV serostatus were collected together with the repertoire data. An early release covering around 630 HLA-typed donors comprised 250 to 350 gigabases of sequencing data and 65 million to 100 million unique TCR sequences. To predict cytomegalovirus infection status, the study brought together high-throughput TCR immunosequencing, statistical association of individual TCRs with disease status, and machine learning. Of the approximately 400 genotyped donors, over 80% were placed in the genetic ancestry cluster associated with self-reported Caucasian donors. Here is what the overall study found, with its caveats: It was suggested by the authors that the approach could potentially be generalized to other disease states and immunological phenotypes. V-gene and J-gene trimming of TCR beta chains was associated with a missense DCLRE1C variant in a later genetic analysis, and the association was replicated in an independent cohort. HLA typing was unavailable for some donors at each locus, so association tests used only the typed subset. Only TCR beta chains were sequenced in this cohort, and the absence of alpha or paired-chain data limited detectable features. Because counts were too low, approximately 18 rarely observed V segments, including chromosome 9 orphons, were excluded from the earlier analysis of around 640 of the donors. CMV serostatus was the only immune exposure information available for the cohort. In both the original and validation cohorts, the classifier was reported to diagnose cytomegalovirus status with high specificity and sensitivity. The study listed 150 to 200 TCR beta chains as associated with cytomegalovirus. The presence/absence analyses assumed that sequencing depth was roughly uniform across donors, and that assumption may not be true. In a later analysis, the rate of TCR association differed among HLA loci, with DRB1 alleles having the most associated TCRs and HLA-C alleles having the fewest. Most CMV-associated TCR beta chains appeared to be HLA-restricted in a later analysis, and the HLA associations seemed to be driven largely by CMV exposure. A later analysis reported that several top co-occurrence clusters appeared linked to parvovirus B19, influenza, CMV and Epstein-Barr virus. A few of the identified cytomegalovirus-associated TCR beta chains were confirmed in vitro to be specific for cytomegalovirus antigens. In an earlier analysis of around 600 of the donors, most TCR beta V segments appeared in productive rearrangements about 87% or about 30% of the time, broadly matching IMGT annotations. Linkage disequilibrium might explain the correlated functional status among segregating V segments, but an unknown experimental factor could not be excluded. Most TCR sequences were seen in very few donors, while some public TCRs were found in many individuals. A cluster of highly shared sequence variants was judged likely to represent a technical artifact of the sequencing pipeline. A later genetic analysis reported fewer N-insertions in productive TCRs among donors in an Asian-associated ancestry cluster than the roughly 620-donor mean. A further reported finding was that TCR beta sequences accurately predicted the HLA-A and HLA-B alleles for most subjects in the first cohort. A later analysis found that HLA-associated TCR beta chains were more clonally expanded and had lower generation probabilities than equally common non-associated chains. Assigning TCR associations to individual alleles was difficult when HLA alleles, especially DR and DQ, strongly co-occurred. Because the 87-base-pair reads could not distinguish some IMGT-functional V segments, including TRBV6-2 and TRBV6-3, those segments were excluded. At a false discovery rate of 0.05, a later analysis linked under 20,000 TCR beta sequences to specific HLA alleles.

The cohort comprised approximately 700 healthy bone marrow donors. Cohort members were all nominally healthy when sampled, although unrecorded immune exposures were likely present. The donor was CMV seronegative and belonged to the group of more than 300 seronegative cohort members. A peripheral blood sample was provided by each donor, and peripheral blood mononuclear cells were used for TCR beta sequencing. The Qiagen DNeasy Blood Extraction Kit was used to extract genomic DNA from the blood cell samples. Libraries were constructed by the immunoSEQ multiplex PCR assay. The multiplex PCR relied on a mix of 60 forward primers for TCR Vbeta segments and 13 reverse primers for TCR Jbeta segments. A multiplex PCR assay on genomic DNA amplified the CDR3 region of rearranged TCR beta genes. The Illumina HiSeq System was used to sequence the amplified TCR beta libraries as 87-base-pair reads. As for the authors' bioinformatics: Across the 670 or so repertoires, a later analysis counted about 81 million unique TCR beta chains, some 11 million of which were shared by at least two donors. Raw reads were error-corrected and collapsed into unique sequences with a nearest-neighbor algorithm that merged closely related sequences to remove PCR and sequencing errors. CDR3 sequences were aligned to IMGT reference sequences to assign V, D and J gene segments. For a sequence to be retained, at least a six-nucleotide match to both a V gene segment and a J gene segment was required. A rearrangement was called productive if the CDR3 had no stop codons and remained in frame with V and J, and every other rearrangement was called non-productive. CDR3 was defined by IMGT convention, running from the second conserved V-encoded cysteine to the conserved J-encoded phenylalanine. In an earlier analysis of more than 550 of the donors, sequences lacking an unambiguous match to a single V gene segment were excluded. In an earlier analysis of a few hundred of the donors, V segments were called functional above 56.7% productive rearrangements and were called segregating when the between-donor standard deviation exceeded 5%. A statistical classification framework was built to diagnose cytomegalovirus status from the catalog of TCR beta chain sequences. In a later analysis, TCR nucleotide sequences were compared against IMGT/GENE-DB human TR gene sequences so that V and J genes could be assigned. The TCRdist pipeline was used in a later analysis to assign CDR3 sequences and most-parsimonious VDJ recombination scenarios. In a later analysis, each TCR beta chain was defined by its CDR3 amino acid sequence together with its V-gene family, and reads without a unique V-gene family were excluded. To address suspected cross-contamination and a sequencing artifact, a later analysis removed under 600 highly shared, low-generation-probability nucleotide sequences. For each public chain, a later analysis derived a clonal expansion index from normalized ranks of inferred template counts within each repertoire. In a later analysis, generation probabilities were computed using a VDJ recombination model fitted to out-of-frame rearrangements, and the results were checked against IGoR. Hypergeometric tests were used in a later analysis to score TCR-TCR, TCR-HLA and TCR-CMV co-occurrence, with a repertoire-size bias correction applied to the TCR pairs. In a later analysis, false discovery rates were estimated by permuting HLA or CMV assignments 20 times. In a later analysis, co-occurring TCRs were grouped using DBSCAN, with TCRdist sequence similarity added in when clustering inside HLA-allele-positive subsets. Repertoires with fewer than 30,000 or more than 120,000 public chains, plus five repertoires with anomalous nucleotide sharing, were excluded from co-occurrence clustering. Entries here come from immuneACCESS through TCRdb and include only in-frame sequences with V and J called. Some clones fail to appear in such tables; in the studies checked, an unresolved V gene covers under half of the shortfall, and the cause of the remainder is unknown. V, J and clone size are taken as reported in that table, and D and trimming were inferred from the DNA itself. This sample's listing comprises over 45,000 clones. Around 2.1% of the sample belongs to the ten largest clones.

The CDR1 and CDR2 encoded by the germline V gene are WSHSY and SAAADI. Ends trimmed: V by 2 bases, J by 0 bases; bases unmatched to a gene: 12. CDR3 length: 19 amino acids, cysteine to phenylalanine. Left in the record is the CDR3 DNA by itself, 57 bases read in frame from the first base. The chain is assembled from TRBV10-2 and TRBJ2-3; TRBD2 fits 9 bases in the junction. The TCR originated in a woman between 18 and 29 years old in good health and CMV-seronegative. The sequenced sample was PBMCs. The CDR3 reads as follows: CASSEGLAGETSSTDTQYF. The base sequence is TGCGCCAGCAGTGAGGGGTTAGCGGGGGAGACTTCTAGCACAGATACGCAGTATTTT.